These T cell receptor beta chains were read from a single sample in a study of blood T cell repertoires in COVID-19. Only in-frame clones appear in the TCRdb table, and some are missing; sequencing was by immunoSEQ multiplex PCR. The table has 200,000 to 300,000 clones, 65% to 90% seen once. Sequencing was done on a sample of peripheral blood. Source of these receptors: a woman between 65 and 79 years old with acute or convalescent COVID-19. CDR3s include the opening cysteine and the closing phenylalanine or tryptophan. Fields, in order: J gene, CDR3 length, D gene, V gene, clone size, CDR3 protein, CDR3 DNA. A D gene is named only where the DNA matches it firmly. Clone size appears in some rows only: once, few, many, or a class for an expanded clone.

J: TRBJ2-1
length: 15
D: TRBD2
V: TRBV7-2
size: -
CDR3: CASSLGGGAHNEQFF
DNA: TGTGCCAGCAGCTTAGGCGGGGGGGCCCACAATGAGCAGTTCTTC

J: TRBJ2-7
length: 14
D: -
V: TRBV28
size: -
CDR3: CASRKRREWGEQYF
DNA: TGTGCCAGCAGAAAGAGACGGGAGTGGGGCGAGCAGTACTTC

J: TRBJ2-1
length: 15
D: -
V: TRBV4-3
size: once
CDR3: CASSQDLLGGRGQFF
DNA: TGCGCCAGCAGCCAAGATCTCTTGGGGGGAAGGGGGCAGTTCTTC

J: TRBJ1-5
length: 14
D: -
V: TRBV7-8
size: -
CDR3: CASSLGRAGQPQHF
DNA: TGTGCCAGCAGCTTAGGCAGGGCGGGGCAGCCCCAGCATTTT

J: TRBJ1-2
length: 12
D: -
V: TRBV12-3/TRBV12-4
size: -
CDR3: CASSLGPYGYTF
DNA: TGTGCCAGCAGTTTGGGGCCCTATGGCTACACCTTC

J: TRBJ2-7
length: 12
D: -
V: TRBV3-1/TRBV3-2
size: -
CDR3: CASSQARYEQYF
DNA: TGTGCCAGCAGCCAAGCTAGATACGAGCAGTACTTC

J: TRBJ1-2
length: 15
D: -
V: TRBV27
size: -
CDR3: CASSLYGTTNYGYTF
DNA: TGTGCCAGCAGTTTATATGGGACAACGAACTATGGCTACACCTTC

J: TRBJ1-2
length: 15
D: -
V: TRBV5-1
size: once
CDR3: CASSLAREANYGYTF
DNA: TGCGCCAGCAGCTTGGCAAGGGAGGCTAACTATGGCTACACCTTC

J: TRBJ1-3
length: 17
D: TRBD1
V: TRBV9
size: -
CDR3: CASSVEGDRFSGNTIYF
DNA: TGTGCCAGCAGCGTAGAGGGGGACAGGTTCTCTGGAAACACCATATATTTT

J: TRBJ2-1
length: 15
D: -
V: TRBV7-9
size: -
CDR3: CASSLSGVLYNEQFF
DNA: TGTGCCAGCAGCTTATCGGGGGTACTCTACAATGAGCAGTTCTTC

J: TRBJ2-6
length: 20
D: TRBD1
V: TRBV6-6
size: once
CDR3: CASSRTRYGTGNSGANVLTF
DNA: TGTGCCAGCAGCCGTACCAGATACGGGACAGGGAACTCTGGGGCCAACGTCCTGACTTTC

J: TRBJ1-6
length: 16
D: TRBD1
V: TRBV28
size: -
CDR3: CASSLGTGTGNSPLHF
DNA: TGTGCCAGCAGTTTAGGGACAGGGACGGGTAATTCACCCCTCCACTTT

J: TRBJ1-3
length: 13
D: TRBD1
V: TRBV30
size: -
CDR3: CALDRVSGNTIYF
DNA: TGTGCCTTAGACAGGGTTTCTGGAAACACCATATATTTT

J: TRBJ2-7
length: 15
D: -
V: TRBV11-3
size: -
CDR3: CASSLGIGRPPEQYF
DNA: TGTGCCAGCAGCTTGGGCATCGGCAGGCCCCCCGAGCAGTACTTC

J: TRBJ1-1
length: 14
D: -
V: TRBV5-1
size: -
CDR3: CASSQDRINGEAFF
DNA: TGCGCCAGCAGTCAGGACAGAATAAACGGTGAAGCTTTCTTT